These 32 T cell receptor beta chains were sequenced from one sample in a study of human T cells and chemical hapten exposure. The time point here: patch test 1, 2 weeks after DPC sensitization. Treatment: therapeutic diphenylcyclopropenone sensitization with weekly scalp DPC. TCRdb redid the calling of the RACE reads with MiXCR, one entry per CDR3 protein. The data show more than 65,000 distinct CDR3 sequences, about 8% seen once. This material consisted of whole blood, taken in connection with sensitization to the hapten diphenylcyclopropenone (DPC). The receptors come from a woman between 25 and 40 years old with alopecia areata. Some clones in this sample may be carry-over from other donors' samples.

The chain has TRBV18 and TRBJ1-4; TRBD1 matches 8 bases. The CDR3 has 18 amino acids. Germline V gene data show CDR1 as KGHSH and CDR2 as LQKENI. The V gene end was trimmed by 6 bases and the J gene end by 0 bases; junction bases not matched to a gene: 12. The CDR3 sequence is CASSQLPGQETTNEKLFF. Here the CDR3 DNA reads TGTGCCAGCTCCCAACTGCCGGGACAGGAAACAACTAATGAAAAACTGTTTTTT.

This chain connects TRBV7-3 to TRBJ1-6, with D uncertain. Germline V gene sequence: CDR1 SGHTA, CDR2 FQGTGA. The CDR3 totals 14 residues. V dropped 2 bases and J dropped 6 bases, with 8 bases sitting between them. Here the CDR3 DNA reads TGTGCCAGCAGCTTACAAGGGTTTAATTCACCCCTCCACTTT. The encoded protein is CASSLQGFNSPLHF.

On this clonotype: A much larger clone differs by one base, so this may be a read error. The rearrangement joins TRBV6-5 to TRBJ1-1, with D possibly matching TRBD1 (6 bases). In germline, CDR1 is MNHEY, CDR2 SVGAGI. Trimming took 0 bases from V and 7 from J, leaving 15 bases between them. This CDR3 spans 15 amino acids. CDR3 residues: CASSYSATGKDEAFF. CDR3 sequence (DNA): TGTGCCAGCAGTTACTCAGCGACAGGAAAAGATGAAGCTTTCTTT.

The sample holds many counts of this clonotype. This chain joins TRBV11-1 and TRBJ2-7; TRBD1 aligns across 7 bases. V trimming: 0 bases; J trimming: 4 bases; junction bases outside the gene matches: 6. The germline V gene encodes CDR1 SGHAT and CDR2 FQDESV (reference sequence). CDR3 length: 15 residues. The CDR3 sequence: CASSLAGQKMYEQYF. In DNA form, the CDR3 reads TGTGCCAGCAGCTTAGCGGGACAGAAAATGTACGAGCAGTACTTC.

This clonotype was recorded at least ten times. V gene TRBV20-1 combines with J gene TRBJ2-7; perhaps TRBD1 as D (5 bases). The CDR3 totals 11 residues. Germline V gene lookup returns CDR1 DFQATT and CDR2 SNEGSKA (reference sequence). The V end was cut by 6 bases, the J end by 10 bases, with 16 bases between. CDR3: CSANLETAQYF. The CDR3 nucleotides are TGCAGTGCCAACTTAGAGACAGCCCAGTACTTC.

This clonotype was recorded a few times. This rearrangement joins TRBV2 to TRBJ2-2, with D maybe TRBD2 (5 bases). V was trimmed by 3 bases and J by 7 bases, leaving 9 bases between them. CDR1 is SNHLY and CDR2 is FYNNEI in the germline V gene. CDR3 length: 13 amino acids. Here the CDR3 reads CASSDRGFGELFF. The CDR3 DNA follows: TGTGCCAGCAGTGACCGGGGATTCGGGGAGCTGTTTTTT.

Here the CDR3 reads CSVEGFGETQYF. DNA of the CDR3: TGCAGCGTTGAGGGGTTCGGAGAGACCCAGTACTTC. J is TRBJ2-5 and V is TRBV29-1; D uncertain. Germline V gene sequence: CDR1 SQVTM, CDR2 ANQGSEA. The CDR3 runs 12 residues. V gave up 3 bases and J gave up 4 bases, with 9 bases separating them. The variable domain in full, completed from reference TRBV29-1 and TRBJ2-5, reads SAVISQKPSRDICQRGTSLTIQCQVDSQVTMMFWYRQQPGQSLTLIATANQGSEATYESGFVIDKFPISRPNLTFSTLTVSNMSPEDSSIYLCSVEGFGETQYFGPGTRLLVL.

Ten or more counts support this clonotype. The rearrangement links TRBV20-1 to TRBJ2-4, with 7 bases matching TRBD1. The CDR3 sequence is 14 residues long. Germline V gene lookup returns CDR1 DFQATT and CDR2 SNEGSKA (reference sequence). V was pared by 0 bases and J by 6 bases, with 5 bases of the junction left unmatched. Here the CDR3 reads CSARDQGVGNIQYF. In DNA form, the CDR3 reads TGCAGTGCTAGAGATCAGGGGGTCGGAAACATTCAGTACTTC.

The chain carries TRBV10-3 and TRBJ1-1; 10 bases are a match to TRBD1. The junction had 6 bases not matched to a gene; V was cut back by 1 base and J by 7 bases. There are 15 residues in the CDR3. The germline V gene has CDR1 ENHRY and CDR2 SYGVKD. The CDR3 region is CAISEYVGTGDEAFF. DNA for the CDR3: TGTGCCATCAGTGAGTATGTCGGGACAGGGGATGAAGCTTTCTTT.

Many counts were recorded for this clonotype. V and J are TRBV20-1 and TRBJ2-1, with 7 bases identical to TRBD1. This CDR3 contains 12 residues. Losses at the gene ends were 5 bases for V and 7 bases for J; bases not matched to a gene: 5. Germline loops: CDR1 DFQATT, CDR2 SNEGSKA (reference sequence). This CDR3 reads CSAETGKNEQFF. The DNA of the CDR3 is TGCAGTGCTGAGACAGGGAAGAATGAGCAGTTCTTC.

This clonotype was detected ten times or more. V gene TRBV6-5 combines with J gene TRBJ1-6; D remains unclear. Germline CDR1 and CDR2: MNHEY and SVGAGI. This CDR3 has 16 residues. Trimming took 8 bases from V and 1 from J, leaving 15 bases between them. The CDR3 nucleotides are TGTGCCAGCGGCACGAAGGGAAGGTCCTATAATTCACCCCTCCACTTT. This gives the protein CASGTKGRSYNSPLHF.

CDR3 in DNA: TGTGCCAGCAGTTATACCGCCGGGGTTAGAGCGGGGCAGGTAGATACGCAGTATTTT. Protein: CASSYTAGVRAGQVDTQYF. The genes are TRBV6-5 and TRBJ2-3; 7 nucleotides line up with TRBD2. V was pared by 3 bases and J by 5 bases, with 20 bases of the junction left unmatched. This CDR3 is 19 amino acids long. The germline gives CDR1 MNHEY, CDR2 SVGAGI.

This clonotype was picked up a small number of times. The V call is TRBV19, the J call TRBJ1-1, with a weak D call TRBD1 (5 bases). The CDR3 totals 15 residues. V lost 7 bases, J lost 1 base, and 16 bases lay in between. From germline, CDR1 is LNHDA and CDR2 SQIVND (reference sequence). The CDR3 is CASTGPRTGNTEAFF. The CDR3 DNA reads as TGTGCCAGTACCGGCCCCCGTACAGGGAACACTGAAGCTTTCTTT.

In its sample, this clonotype was seen many times. The rearrangement joins TRBV29-1 to TRBJ2-1, with TRBD1 identical over 7 bases. Looked up from germline, CDR1 is SQVTM and CDR2 is ANQGSEA. CDR3 size: 12 residues. V gave up 7 bases and J gave up 8 bases; unmatched junction bases: 8. The DNA of the CDR3 is TGCAGCGCCTCCCAGGGGGTAGATGAGCAGTTCTTC. This codes for CSASQGVDEQFF.

As concerns this clonotype: A much larger clone differs by one base, so this may be a read error. The chain is built from TRBV2 and TRBJ1-4; 7 positions match TRBD1. This CDR3 contains 14 residues. Germline-derived CDR1 and CDR2 are SNHLY and FYNNEI. The ends lost 3 bases at V and 7 bases at J; junction bases unmatched: 5. The CDR3, as DNA: TGTGCCAGCAGTGAGGACAGGCACTCTGAAAAACTGTTTTTT. Protein: CASSEDRHSEKLFF.

Many counts were recorded for this clonotype. V gene TRBV18 combines with J gene TRBJ1-1, with D possibly TRBD1 on 5 matching bases. Between the trimmed V and J ends, which lost 1 base and 2 bases, there was a span of 11 bases. The CDR3 extends over 15 amino acids. The V gene's germline CDR1 is KGHSH and CDR2 LQKENI. CDR3 sequence: CASSPRGSRNTEAFF. The DNA for the CDR3 is TGTGCCAGCTCACCACGGGGGAGTCGAAACACTGAAGCTTTCTTT.

This clonotype was counted a few times. The genes are TRBV6-6 and TRBJ1-1; 8 bases line up with TRBD1. This CDR3 has 15 residues. The ends lost 6 bases at V and 2 bases at J; junction bases unmatched: 8. CDR1 and CDR2 from the germline V gene are MNHNY and SVGAGI (reference sequence). The CDR3 region is CASRKQGGFNTEAFF. The CDR3 DNA reads TGTGCCAGCAGGAAACAGGGGGGTTTCAACACTGAAGCTTTCTTT.

This clonotype was recorded at least ten times. The chain joins TRBV18 to TRBJ2-1, with D tentatively TRBD1 or TRBD2 (6 bases each). CDR3 length: 13 residues. CDR1 KGHSH and CDR2 LQKENI come from the germline V gene. Trimming stripped 2 bases from V and 8 bases from J, with 10 bases between. The CDR3 DNA is TGTGCCAGCTCACCAACCGGGGGCGATGAGCAGTTCTTC. It yields the protein CASSPTGGDEQFF. Complete variable domain (other parts from reference TRBV18 and TRBJ2-1): NAGVMQNPRHLVRRRGQEARLRCSPMKGHSHVYWYRQLPEEGLKFMVYLQKENIIDESGMPKERFSAEFPKEGPSILRIQQVVRGDSAAYFCASSPTGGDEQFFGPGTRLTVL.

By proportion, this clonotype is medium-sized. The CDR3 nucleotides read TGCAGTACACCGGACACAGCCAAAAACATTCAGTACTTC. It specifies CSTPDTAKNIQYF. The chain links TRBV20-1 to TRBJ2-4; a possible D gene is TRBD1 (5 bases). V was cut by 8 bases and J by 0 bases, with 11 bases left in between. Looked up from germline, CDR1 is DFQATT and CDR2 is SNEGSKA (reference sequence). CDR3 length: 13 residues.

This clonotype was seen a handful of times. The V call is TRBV30, the J call TRBJ2-6; no clear D. Trimming removed 0 bases from V and 0 bases from J, with 6 bases in between. The CDR3 has 15 residues. The germline CDR1 and CDR2 sequences are GTSNPN and SVGIG (reference sequence). The CDR3: CAWSVGISGANVLTF. CDR3 nucleotides: TGTGCCTGGAGTGTAGGTATCTCTGGGGCCAACGTCCTGACTTTC.

The table lists this clonotype with a few counts. The chain uses TRBV13 and TRBJ2-5; D unclear. Trimming removed 5 bases from V and 2 bases from J, with 12 bases in between. Germline V gene lookup returns CDR1 PRHDT and CDR2 FYEKMQ (reference sequence). The CDR3 is 14 residues long. The CDR3 DNA reads as TGTGCCAGCAGCCGCCGCGTTGGACAAGAGACCCAGTACTTC. Protein sequence: CASSRRVGQETQYF.

V is TRBV5-6 and J is TRBJ1-1; TRBD1 aligns across 7 bases. The CDR3 covers 11 residues. Germline-derived CDR1 and CDR2 are SGHDT and YYEEEE. The ends lost 4 bases at V and 10 bases at J; junction bases unmatched: 4. The CDR3 DNA reads TGTGCCAGCAGCCGACAGGGCAGAGCTTTCTTT. It codes for CASSRQGRAFF.

This clonotype showed up many times. The chain recombines TRBV7-8 with TRBJ1-1; no reliable D call. Germline V CDR1 and CDR2: SGHVS, FQNEAQ. V lost 5 bases and J 0 bases, leaving 7 bases between the germline ends. The CDR3 runs 13 residues. The DNA for the CDR3 is TGTGCCAGCAGCCCGCGCATGAACACTGAAGCTTTCTTT. Its translation is CASSPRMNTEAFF.

This clonotype was found many times. This rearrangement joins TRBV5-1 to TRBJ2-7; TRBD2 matches at 11 bases. J lost 1 base, V lost 5 bases, and 5 bases had no gene match. CDR1 is SGHRS and CDR2 is YFSETQ in the germline V gene. CDR3 length: 15 residues. The CDR3 DNA is TGCGCCAGCAGTAGGACTAGCGGGTCTTCCTACGAGCAGTACTTC. Its translation: CASSRTSGSSYEQYF.

This clonotype has only a few counts. The V gene is TRBV29-1, the J gene TRBJ1-1; no firm D call. CDR3 size: 10 residues. The V gene's germline CDR1 is SQVTM and CDR2 ANQGSEA. V was trimmed by 7 bases and J by 1 base, leaving 4 bases between them. CDR3 nucleotides: TGCAGCGCAGGGAACACTGAAGCTTTCTTT. This encodes CSAGNTEAFF.

The CDR3 DNA is TGTGCCAGCAGCATACCGACAGGGGCGAACACCGGGGAGCTGTTTTTT. It encodes CASSIPTGANTGELFF. V usage is TRBV7-9 and J usage is TRBJ2-2; the match to TRBD1 covers 8 bases. Germline CDR1 SEHNR, CDR2 FQNEAQ (reference sequence). CDR3 length equals 16 residues. V shed 5 bases, J shed 0 bases, and the junction held 5 bases outside the gene matches.

This clonotype was detected ten times or more. This chain uses TRBV12-3 or TRBV12-4 with TRBJ1-4; D perhaps matches TRBD1 (5 bases). Trimming stripped 6 bases from V and 4 bases from J, with 12 bases between. CDR3 size: 14 residues. CDR3: CASSHGTINEKLFF. Here the CDR3 DNA reads TGTGCCAGCAGCCATGGGACGATTAATGAAAAACTGTTTTTT.

To note about this clonotype: A read error may explain this, as a much larger clone is one base away. The chain carries TRBV7-9 and TRBJ1-6; maybe TRBD1 (5 bases). In germline, CDR1 is SEHNR, CDR2 FQNEAQ (reference sequence). Trimming pared 6 bases from V and 9 bases from J, leaving 15 bases between. There are 14 residues in the CDR3. The CDR3 loop reads CASRPWGKASPLHF. The CDR3, as DNA: TGTGCCAGCAGACCTTGGGGGAAGGCTTCACCCCTCCACTTT.

V and J are TRBV6-6 and TRBJ1-5, with a possible D match to TRBD1 (5 bases). CDR3 length: 14 amino acids. The germline V gene encodes CDR1 MNHNY and CDR2 SVGAGI (reference sequence). The V gene lost 8 bases and the J gene lost 0 bases, with 11 bases spanning the gap. CDR3 residues: CASGDSFSNQPQHF. CDR3 DNA: TGTGCCAGCGGAGACAGTTTTAGCAATCAGCCCCAGCATTTT.

The chain couples TRBV6-6 to TRBJ1-2; TRBD1 might be the D (6 bases). Germline CDR1 is MNHNY and CDR2 is SVGAGI (reference sequence). CDR3 length: 22 amino acids. V was clipped by 6 bases and J by 3 bases, with 38 bases between them. The chain's CDR3 is CASSPSYMPRLSDRPDYYGYTF. The CDR3 nucleotides are TGTGCCAGCAGCCCCAGTTACATGCCTCGCTTATCAGACAGGCCAGACTACTATGGCTACACCTTC.

This clonotype showed up just a few times. The rearrangement links TRBV11-3 to TRBJ1-1; TRBD1 matches 9 bases. CDR3 length: 15 amino acids. The V gene end was trimmed by 5 bases and the J gene end by 5 bases; junction bases not matched to a gene: 9. Germline loops: CDR1 SGHNT, CDR2 YENEEA. In nucleotides, the CDR3 is TGTGCCAGCAGCCTTCGGGACAGGGCAGGGACTGAAGCTTTCTTT. Translating gives CASSLRDRAGTEAFF.

The chain joins TRBV30 to TRBJ2-2; D uncertain. The CDR3 covers 16 residues. Trimming left V 0 bases short and J 0 bases short, with 11 bases between. CDR1 is GTSNPN, CDR2 SVGIG, per germline (reference sequence). The CDR3 here is CAWSVRSGANTGELFF. The CDR3 DNA sequence: TGTGCCTGGAGTGTACGGTCAGGAGCGAACACCGGGGAGCTGTTTTTT.